Sequencing of this T cell receptor (beta chain) was carried out in a study of cytomegalovirus exposure and HLA in healthy donors. The PCR was carried out with 60 Vbeta primers and 13 Jbeta primers. TCRdb keeps only in-frame clones here, not all; method: immunoSEQ multiplex PCR. The data hold 150,000 to 200,000 clones, with 75% observed a single time. V was clipped by 3 bases and J by 4 bases, with 10 bases between them. Germline V lookup: CDR1 SGHVS, CDR2 FQNEAQ. This CDR3 has 14 residues. The sample was PBMCs. This chain uses TRBV7-8 with TRBJ1-5; TRBD1 is a possible D gene (6 bases). The clonotype was recovered from a woman aged 45 to 65 in good health and CMV-seropositive. The CDR3 is CASSFGQQNQPQHF. In nucleotides, the CDR3 is TGTGCCAGCAGCTTCGGACAGCAGAATCAGCCCCAGCATTTT.